Following are 25 T cell receptor beta chains from one sample sequenced in a study of cytomegalovirus exposure and HLA in healthy donors. The PCR had 60 Vbeta and 13 Jbeta primers. Repertoires were generated with immunoSEQ multiplex PCR, while TCRdb's copy carries only in-frame clones and drops some. This table has some 150,000 clones, around 9.6% appearing once. Sequenced material: PBMCs. The receptors stem from a male donor in good health and CMV-seronegative.

V usage is TRBV7-9 and J usage is TRBJ1-3; 8 nucleotides align to TRBD1. This CDR3 is 17 amino acids long. J was trimmed by 1 base and V by 3 bases; bases with no gene match: 8. The germline CDR1 and CDR2 sequences are SEHNR and FQNEAQ (reference sequence). This CDR3 reads CASSLEQGVRSGNTIYF. Written as DNA, the CDR3 is TGTGCCAGCAGCTTGGAACAGGGGGTGAGGTCTGGAAACACCATATATTTT.

This clone was detected only a few times. Other DNA sequences in this specimen translate into the identical CDR3. The chain has TRBV28 and TRBJ2-7, with D uncertain. This CDR3 has 13 amino acids. Germline loops: CDR1 MDHEN, CDR2 SYDVKM. Deletions cut 6 bases from V and 0 bases from J, with 9 bases between. CDR3 loop: CASRSGGSYEQYF. The CDR3 DNA follows: TGTGCCAGCAGGTCCGGCGGCTCCTACGAGCAGTACTTC.

The chain has TRBV10-3 and TRBJ1-2; 8 bases align to TRBD1. CDR1 is ENHRY and CDR2 is SYGVKD in the germline V gene. V dropped 10 bases and J dropped 0; count of bases not matched to a gene: 7. The CDR3 is 14 residues long. The CDR3 nucleotides read TGTGCCACGCGGGGGACAGGTACTAACTATGGCTACACCTTC. Amino acid sequence: CATRGTGTNYGYTF.

V and J are TRBV5-4 and TRBJ1-1; no clear D gene. Germline loops: CDR1 SGHNT, CDR2 YYREEE (reference sequence). Trimming removed 2 bases from V and 4 bases from J, with 15 bases in between. CDR3 length equals 15 residues. The CDR3 DNA reads as TGTGCCAGCAGCTTCGGGAGGAGGGTCGGCACTGAAGCTTTCTTT. The encoded protein is CASSFGRRVGTEAFF.

The chain has TRBV4-1 and TRBJ2-7; a possible D gene is TRBD2 (6 bases). Deletions cut 0 bases from V and 6 bases from J, with 18 bases between. The V gene's germline CDR1 is MGHRA and CDR2 YSYEKL. The CDR3 loop spans 16 amino acids. CDR3 amino acids: CASSQEWEALLGEQYF. For the CDR3, the DNA is TGCGCCAGCAGCCAAGAGTGGGAGGCCCTCCTAGGCGAGCAGTACTTC.

In this sample, this clone turned up a few times. The CDR3 loop reads CASSQDRGGVSEKLFF. CDR3 DNA: TGCGCCAGCAGCCAAGATCGAGGGGGCGTCTCAGAAAAACTGTTTTTT. The genes are TRBV4-1 and TRBJ1-4, with 7 bases fitting TRBD1. V lost 0 bases and J lost 8; bases outside the gene matches: 9. This CDR3 has 16 amino acids. CDR1 is MGHRA, CDR2 YSYEKL, per germline.

The gene calls are TRBV2 and TRBJ2-5, with TRBD2 as a possible D gene (5 bases). The CDR3 extends over 17 amino acids. Germline CDR1 reads SNHLY; CDR2 reads FYNNEI. Deletions cut 7 bases from V and 1 base from J, with 22 bases between. CDR3 residues: CASIRGSQAQFQETQYF. In nucleotides, the CDR3 is TGTGCCAGCATCAGAGGGAGTCAGGCCCAATTCCAAGAGACCCAGTACTTC.

V and J are TRBV29-1 and TRBJ2-7; weak D call: TRBD2 (5 bases). Germline V gene data show CDR1 as SQVTM and CDR2 as ANQGSEA. V dropped 7 bases and J dropped 3 bases, with 16 bases sitting between them. The CDR3 runs 13 residues. The CDR3 region is CSANTHAGYEQYF. Here the CDR3 DNA reads TGCAGCGCAAACACTCACGCGGGCTACGAGCAGTACTTC.

This clone was counted between two and nine times. The chain combines TRBV7-3 with TRBJ2-2, with D possibly matching TRBD2 (7 bases). Deletions cut 5 bases from V and 0 bases from J, with 10 bases between. The CDR3 runs to 15 residues. Germline CDR1 and CDR2: SGHTA and FQGTGA. The CDR3 sequence: CASSGGGSNTGELFF. Here the CDR3 DNA reads TGTGCCAGCAGCGGGGGGGGCTCGAACACCGGGGAGCTGTTTTTT. The full variable domain, completed using reference TRBV7-3 and TRBJ2-2, is GAGVSQTPSNKVTEKGKYVELRCDPISGHTALYWYRQSLGQGPEFLIYFQGTGAADDSGLPNDRFFAVRPEGSVSTLKIQRTERGDSAVYLCASSGGGSNTGELFFGEGSRLTVL.

The sample holds a few counts of this clone. CDR3 sequence (DNA): TGTGCCAGCAGTTTATCGCTGCAGGGGGATCAGCCCCAGCATTTT. This translates into CASSLSLQGDQPQHF. V and J are TRBV27 and TRBJ1-5; 7 nucleotides align to TRBD1. J gave up 5 bases and V 0 bases, and 4 bases lay outside the gene matches. This CDR3 has 15 residues. CDR1 MNHEY and CDR2 SMNVEV come from the germline V gene (reference sequence).

This clone showed up just once. The genes are TRBV2 and TRBJ1-5; 7 positions agree with TRBD1. V trimming: 8 bases; J trimming: 0 bases; junction bases outside the gene matches: 7. The germline V gene encodes CDR1 SNHLY and CDR2 FYNNEI. The length of the CDR3 is 15 residues. CDR3 DNA: TGTGCCAGCCGGACAGGTTCCTATAGCAATCAGCCCCAGCATTTT. This codes for CASRTGSYSNQPQHF.

The rearrangement uses TRBV18 and TRBJ1-1; 8 bases match TRBD1. V gave up 2 bases and J gave up 0 bases; unmatched junction bases: 2. This CDR3 region has 15 residues. Germline-derived CDR1 and CDR2 are KGHSH and LQKENI. CDR3 protein: CASSPRDRMNTEAFF. CDR3 nucleotides: TGTGCCAGCTCACCAAGGGACAGGATGAACACTGAAGCTTTCTTT.

This clone was observed a few times. V is TRBV6-4 and J is TRBJ1-1; D ambiguous. Trimming stripped 0 bases from V and 5 bases from J, with 10 bases between. CDR3 length equals 14 residues. Per germline, CDR1 MRHNA and CDR2 SNTAGT. The CDR3 DNA reads as TGTGCCAGCAGTGACTCGAATCGAGGGACTGAAGCTTTCTTT. It translates to CASSDSNRGTEAFF.

The chain uses TRBV7-9 and TRBJ1-2; no clear D gene. Germline lookup yields CDR1 SEHNR and CDR2 FQNEAQ (reference sequence). The ends were cut back, 5 bases at V and 6 bases at J, with 7 bases in the middle. The CDR3 is 11 amino acids. The CDR3 sequence is CASSPGNGYTF. The CDR3 DNA is TGTGCCAGCAGCCCGGGGAATGGCTACACCTTC.

The chain recombines TRBV2 with TRBJ2-2; 10 bases map to TRBD2. Trimming cost V 0 bases and J 6 bases; bases outside gene matches: 1. In germline, CDR1 is SNHLY, CDR2 FYNNEI. The CDR3 loop spans 15 amino acids. The CDR3 sequence is CASSEALAGPGELFF. The CDR3 region has the DNA TGTGCCAGCAGTGAAGCACTAGCGGGGCCCGGGGAGCTGTTTTTT.

This clone was observed a handful of times. This chain joins TRBV7-2 and TRBJ1-5, with 9 bases fitting TRBD1. The trim removed 5 bases at V and 6 bases at J, leaving 11 bases unmatched. This CDR3 contains 16 residues. The germline gives CDR1 SGHTA, CDR2 FQGNSA. The DNA of the CDR3 is TGTGCCAGCAGCCTCGCCACCGGGACAGGGAGTCAGCCCCAGCATTTT. The encoded protein is CASSLATGTGSQPQHF.

This sequence joins TRBV28 and TRBJ2-5; tentatively, D is TRBD2 (6 bases). The CDR3 is made up of 14 amino acids. In germline, CDR1 is MDHEN, CDR2 SYDVKM. V was clipped by 7 bases and J by 5 bases, with 17 bases between them. CDR3 nucleotides: TGTGCCAGCACCTCTCACCTAGCGAGGGAGACCCAGTACTTC. This translates into CASTSHLARETQYF.

This clone was observed a handful of times. The rearrangement uses TRBV9 and TRBJ1-4; D unresolved. The V and J ends lost 1 base and 4 bases respectively, with 5 bases between them. The V gene's germline CDR1 is SGDLS and CDR2 YYNGEE. The length of the CDR3 is 13 residues. The CDR3 loop is CASSVSLNEKLFF. The CDR3 nucleotides read TGTGCCAGCAGCGTATCCCTTAATGAAAAACTGTTTTTT.

The CDR3 is CSVVADSYEQYF. The CDR3 DNA is TGCAGCGTTGTGGCGGACTCCTACGAGCAGTACTTC. The rearrangement links TRBV29-1 to TRBJ2-7; D is ambiguous. This CDR3 is 12 amino acids long. Trimming cost V 4 bases and J 0 bases, with 7 bases left between them. Germline assignment: CDR1 SQVTM and CDR2 ANQGSEA.

The gene calls are TRBV11-2 and TRBJ2-2, with 9 bases aligning to TRBD2. Germline trimming cut 5 bases from V and 6 bases from J; bases unmatched to any gene: 13. Germline values: CDR1 SGHAT, CDR2 FQNNGV. CDR3 length: 17 amino acids. The CDR3 DNA sequence: TGTGCCAGCAGCCCCTTAGCGGGAGCCCTCGGGGCCGGGGAGCTGTTTTTT. Residues: CASSPLAGALGAGELFF.

V is TRBV27 and J is TRBJ1-2; TRBD1 matches at 10 bases. The CDR3 length is 14 residues. Germline CDR1 MNHEY, CDR2 SMNVEV (reference sequence). V lost 5 bases, J lost 8 bases, and 8 bases stayed unmatched. CDR3 sequence: CASSPQGQGEGYTF. For the CDR3, the DNA is TGTGCCAGCAGTCCCCAAGGACAGGGGGAGGGCTACACCTTC.

This clone was found a few times. This chain links TRBV4-2 with TRBJ2-3; 9 bases align to TRBD1. The CDR3 extends over 18 amino acids. Germline loops: CDR1 LGHNA, CDR2 YNFKEQ. Unmatched junction bases numbered 11, after V lost 0 bases and J lost 4 bases. The CDR3 bases are TGTGCCAGCAGCCAAGATTGGGGGGGACAGGGTCTTTCAGATACGCAGTATTTT. Amino acids: CASSQDWGGQGLSDTQYF.

This clone showed up just a few times. The chain recombines TRBV2 with TRBJ2-5; 9 nucleotides agree with TRBD1. The CDR3 spans 21 residues. J was trimmed by 5 bases and V by 5 bases; bases with no gene match: 27. Germline loops: CDR1 SNHLY, CDR2 FYNNEI. The CDR3 region is CASSPELSDRGSPGPKETQYF. The DNA of the CDR3 is TGTGCCAGCAGTCCCGAACTCTCTGACAGGGGGTCGCCTGGGCCCAAGGAGACCCAGTACTTC.

The chain is built from TRBV5-1 and TRBJ1-1; the D is unclear. The CDR3 loop spans 14 amino acids. V shed 0 bases and J shed 2 bases, with 8 bases lying between them. The germline CDR1 and CDR2 sequences are SGHRS and YFSETQ. The CDR3, as DNA: TGCGCCAGCAGCTTGGGTACTCGAAACACTGAAGCTTTCTTT. As protein: CASSLGTRNTEAFF.

A few counts support this clone. The V and J genes are TRBV6-5 and TRBJ1-2; no clear D gene. The CDR3 sequence is 14 residues long. The V end was cut by 0 bases, the J end by 5 bases, with 10 bases between. From germline, CDR1 is MNHEY and CDR2 SVGAGI. CDR3 nucleotide sequence: TGTGCCAGCAGTTACTCTCCCACTCCATATGGCTACACCTTC. It codes for CASSYSPTPYGYTF.